This T cell receptor (beta chain) was identified during a study of untreated major depressive disorder. Study-level results: Depressed patients' CD4+ T cells carried increased TRBV05-01 (Vbeta 5.1) usage versus control CD4+ T cells. Private clones made up every subject's top five TRBV05-01 clones. Sequencing comparisons covered only three preselected Vbeta families.

Using immunoSEQ multiplex PCR, the repertoire was profiled, and TCRdb retains in-frame clones only, with some absent. The table lists under 20,000 clones, under 95% of them singletons. With 0 bases removed from V and 1 base from J, the gap between germline ends came to 3 bases. There are 13 residues in the CDR3. From germline, CDR1 is MNHEY and CDR2 SVGAGI. Worth noting for this clone: Its antigen is undetermined.

The donors were all European-descended. The receptor was derived from a woman aged 40 to 55 with major depressive disorder. The sample comprised CD4+ T cells from PBMCs. This chain links TRBV6-5 with TRBJ1-2; D is unresolved. The CDR3 loop reads CASSYSSNYGYTF. CDR3 bases: TGTGCCAGCAGTTACTCTAGTAACTATGGCTACACCTTC.